The 14 T cell receptor beta chains below all came from one sample that was sequenced in a study of shared clonotypes between healthy human individuals. The method was immunoSEQ multiplex PCR; TCRdb's version includes in-frame clones alone and lacks a portion of them. The sample yields about 1.1 million clones, approximately 80% seen once. The sequenced material came from memory CD4+ T cells from PBMCs. Specified subset: CD45RA-negative fraction. The receptors originated from a man between 18 and 35 years old in good health. Some clones in this sample may be carry-over from other donors' samples.

This clone was counted a few times. The V call is TRBV7-9, the J call TRBJ1-2; no definite D call. Per germline, CDR1 SEHNR and CDR2 FQNEAQ (reference sequence). Trimming removed 5 bases at V and 0 bases at J, with 10 bases between. CDR3 size: 14 residues. This chain's CDR3 is CASSPSGSNYGYTF. DNA of the CDR3: TGTGCCAGCAGCCCATCGGGTTCTAACTATGGCTACACCTTC.

The chain joins TRBV11-2 to TRBJ1-5; a possible D gene is TRBD1 (5 bases). From germline, CDR1 is SGHAT and CDR2 FQNNGV. The CDR3 runs 19 residues. V was cut by 5 bases and J by 0 bases, with 23 bases left in between. The CDR3 nucleotides are TGTGCCAGCAGCAAAGGGGCCGGGATGGTAGGGATTAGCAATCAGCCCCAGCATTTT. It yields the protein CASSKGAGMVGISNQPQHF. Based on the CDR3 plus reference TRBV11-2 and TRBJ1-5, the full variable domain is EAGVAQSPRYKIIEKRQSVAFWCNPISGHATLYWYQQILGQGPKLLIQFQNNGVVDDSQLPKDRFSAERLKGVDSTLKIQPAKLEDSAVYLCASSKGAGMVGISNQPQHFGDGTRLSIL.

V and J are TRBV5-4 and TRBJ2-5; D unresolved. Germline CDR1 is SGHNT and CDR2 is YYREEE (reference sequence). CDR3 length: 16 residues. Trimming shortened V by 4 bases and J by 2 bases, and 18 bases separated the two germline ends. The CDR3: CASSNGEAPRQETQYF. CDR3 in DNA: TGTGCCAGCAGCAATGGCGAGGCACCGAGGCAAGAGACCCAGTACTTC.

The chain combines TRBV19 with TRBJ1-6, with 11 bases lining up with TRBD1. Trimming cost V 9 bases and J 8 bases; bases outside gene matches: 3. CDR3 size: 13 residues. Germline lookup yields CDR1 LNHDA and CDR2 SQIVND (reference sequence). The CDR3 DNA sequence: TGTGCCAGGGGGGACAGGGGGGATTCACCCCTCCACTTT. It encodes CARGDRGDSPLHF.

This rearrangement joins TRBV7-9 to TRBJ2-7; 10 bases are shared with TRBD2. Germline V lookup: CDR1 SEHNR, CDR2 FQNEAQ (reference sequence). The V and J ends lost 5 bases and 2 bases, in that order; junction bases with no gene match: 3. This CDR3 is 14 amino acids long. CDR3 loop: CASSQLAGTYEQYF. CDR3 DNA sequence: TGTGCCAGCAGCCAACTAGCGGGAACCTACGAGCAGTACTTC.

The genes are TRBV6-1 and TRBJ2-7; no clear D gene. The germline V and J ends were trimmed by 3 bases and 3 bases, with 6 bases remaining between them. The CDR3 is made up of 12 amino acids. CDR1 and CDR2 from the germline V gene are MNHNS and SASEGT. The CDR3: CASSEVLYEQYF. As DNA, the CDR3 is TGTGCCAGCAGTGAGGTGCTCTACGAGCAGTACTTC.

This chain connects TRBV10-3 to TRBJ1-3; D is undetermined. Deletions cut 0 bases from V and 0 bases from J, with 6 bases between. This CDR3 is built from 15 residues. Germline V gives CDR1 ENHRY, CDR2 SYGVKD. The chain's CDR3 is CAISESGYSGNTIYF. In DNA form, the CDR3 reads TGTGCCATCAGTGAGTCTGGTTACTCTGGAAACACCATATATTTT.

The chain carries TRBV7-9 and TRBJ1-2; 9 bases are shared with TRBD1. Germline CDR1 SEHNR, CDR2 FQNEAQ (reference sequence). This CDR3 has 14 residues. V lost 5 bases, J lost 8 bases, and 9 bases stayed unmatched. Here the CDR3 DNA reads TGTGCCAGCAGCCTTTTACAGGGGGCAGGAGGCTACACCTTC. Encoded protein: CASSLLQGAGGYTF.

This chain joins TRBV7-9 and TRBJ2-5; tentatively, D is TRBD2 (7 bases). Trimming left V 8 bases short and J 0 bases short, with 13 bases between. CDR3 length equals 14 residues. CDR1 is SEHNR, CDR2 FQNEAQ, per germline (reference sequence). In DNA, the CDR3 is TGTGCCAGCCTAGGGGGGGCGTACCAAGAGACCCAGTACTTC. The encoded protein is CASLGGAYQETQYF.

V is TRBV20-1 and J is TRBJ1-1; TRBD1 might be the D (6 bases). The length of the CDR3 is 11 residues. Between the trimmed V and J ends, which lost 2 bases and 8 bases, there was a span of 9 bases. CDR1 and CDR2 (germline): DFQATT, SNEGSKA (reference sequence). The CDR3 spells CSARRGQEAFF. The CDR3 region has the DNA TGCAGTGCTAGACGCGGACAGGAAGCTTTCTTT.

The chain links TRBV27 to TRBJ1-4; no clear D. Trimming took 0 bases from V and 7 from J, leaving 9 bases between them. Germline CDR1 is MNHEY and CDR2 is SMNVEV (reference sequence). There are 14 residues in the CDR3. The CDR3 spells CASSLSRASEKLFF. The DNA for the CDR3 is TGTGCCAGCAGTTTATCGAGGGCCTCTGAAAAACTGTTTTTT.

This clone occurred once. V and J are TRBV28 and TRBJ2-2; D is perhaps TRBD1 or TRBD2 (5 bases each). The CDR3 length is 22 residues. Trimming removed 1 base at V and 3 bases at J, with 30 bases between. Per the germline V gene, CDR1 is MDHEN and CDR2 is SYDVKM. The CDR3: CASSLSPHVSNRGGLYTGELFF. Written as DNA, the CDR3 is TGTGCCAGCAGTTTATCGCCCCACGTGTCCAATAGGGGCGGGTTGTACACCGGGGAGCTGTTTTTT. The full variable domain, its missing parts supplied by reference TRBV28 and TRBJ2-2, is DVKVTQSSRYLVKRTGEKVFLECVQDMDHENMFWYRQDPGLGLRLIYFSYDVKMKEKGDIPEGYSVSREKKERFSLILESASTNQTSMYLCASSLSPHVSNRGGLYTGELFFGEGSRLTVL.

The chain employs TRBV7-2 and TRBJ1-6; D ambiguous. Germline V CDR1 and CDR2: SGHTA, FQGNSA. The CDR3 has 13 residues. Trimming cost V 5 bases and J 8 bases, with 10 bases left between them. CDR3 coding DNA: TGTGCCAGCAGCCAAACGGTGGATTCACCCCTCCACTTT. This codes for CASSQTVDSPLHF. Filled out from reference TRBV7-2 and TRBJ1-6, the complete variable domain reads GAGVSQSPSNKVTEKGKDVELRCDPISGHTALYWYRQSLGQGLEFLIYFQGNSAPDKSGLPSDRFSAERTGGSVSTLTIQRTQQEDSAVYLCASSQTVDSPLHFGNGTRLTVT.

This chain joins TRBV2 and TRBJ1-1; D is perhaps TRBD1 (6 bases). The V and J ends lost 6 bases and 5 bases respectively, with 16 bases between them. The CDR3 covers 14 residues. Looked up from germline, CDR1 is SNHLY and CDR2 is FYNNEI. The CDR3 sequence is CASRYTGPGTEAFF. The CDR3 DNA reads as TGTGCCAGCAGGTATACAGGGCCAGGAACTGAAGCTTTCTTT.